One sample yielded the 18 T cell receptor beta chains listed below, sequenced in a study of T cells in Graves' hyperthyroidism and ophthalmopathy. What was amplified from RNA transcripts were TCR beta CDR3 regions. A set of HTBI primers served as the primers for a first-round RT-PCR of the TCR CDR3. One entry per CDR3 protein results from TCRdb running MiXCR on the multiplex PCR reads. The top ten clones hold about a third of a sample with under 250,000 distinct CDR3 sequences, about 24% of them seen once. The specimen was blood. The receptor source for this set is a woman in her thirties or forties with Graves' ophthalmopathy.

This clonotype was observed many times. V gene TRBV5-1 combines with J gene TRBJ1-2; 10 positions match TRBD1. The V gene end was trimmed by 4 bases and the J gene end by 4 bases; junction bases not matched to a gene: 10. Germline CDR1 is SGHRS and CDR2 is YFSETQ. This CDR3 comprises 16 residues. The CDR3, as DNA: TGCGCCAGCAGCATTACCGGGACAGGGGATCGCTATGGCTACACCTTC. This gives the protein CASSITGTGDRYGYTF.

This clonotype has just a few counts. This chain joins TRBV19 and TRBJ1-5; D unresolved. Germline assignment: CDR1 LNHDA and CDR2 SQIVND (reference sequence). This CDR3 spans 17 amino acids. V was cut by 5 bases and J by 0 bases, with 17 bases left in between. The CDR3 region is CASSSREAPISNQPQHF. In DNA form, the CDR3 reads TGTGCCAGTAGTTCCCGCGAGGCTCCGATTAGCAATCAGCCCCAGCATTTT. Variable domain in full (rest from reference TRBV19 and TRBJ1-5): DGGITQSPKYLFRKEGQNVTLSCEQNLNHDAMYWYRQDPGQGLRLIYYSQIVNDFQKGDIAEGYSVSREKKESFPLTVTSAQKNPTAFYLCASSSREAPISNQPQHFGDGTRLSIL.

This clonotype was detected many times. The DNA for the CDR3 is TGTGCCAGCAGCTTCTCGGACAGGTCCTACGAGCAGTACTTC. Translating gives CASSFSDRSYEQYF. This sequence joins TRBV7-2 and TRBJ2-7; 7 positions agree with TRBD1. Unmatched junction bases numbered 3, after V lost 3 bases and J lost 1 base. The CDR3 is 14 amino acids. The germline CDR1 and CDR2 sequences are SGHTA and FQGNSA.

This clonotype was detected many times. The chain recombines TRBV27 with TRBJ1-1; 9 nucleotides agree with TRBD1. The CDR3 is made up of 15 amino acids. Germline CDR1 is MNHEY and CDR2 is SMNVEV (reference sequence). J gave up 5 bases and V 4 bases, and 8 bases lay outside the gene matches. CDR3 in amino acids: CASSSTGGRRTEAFF. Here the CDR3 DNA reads TGTGCCAGCAGTTCCACAGGGGGCCGGAGGACTGAAGCTTTCTTT.

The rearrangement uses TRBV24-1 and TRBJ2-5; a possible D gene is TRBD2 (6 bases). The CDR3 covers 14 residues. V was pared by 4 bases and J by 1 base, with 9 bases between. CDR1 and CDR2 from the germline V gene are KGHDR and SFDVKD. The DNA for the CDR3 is TGTGCCACCAGTGAGGGACTTTCCCAAGAGACCCAGTACTTC. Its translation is CATSEGLSQETQYF.

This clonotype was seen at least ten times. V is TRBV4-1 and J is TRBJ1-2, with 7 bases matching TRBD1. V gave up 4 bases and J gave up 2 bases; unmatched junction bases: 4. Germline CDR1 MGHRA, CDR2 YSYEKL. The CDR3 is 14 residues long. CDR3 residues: CASSRLTGNYGYTF. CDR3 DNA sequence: TGCGCCAGCAGCCGCCTGACAGGGAACTATGGCTACACCTTC.

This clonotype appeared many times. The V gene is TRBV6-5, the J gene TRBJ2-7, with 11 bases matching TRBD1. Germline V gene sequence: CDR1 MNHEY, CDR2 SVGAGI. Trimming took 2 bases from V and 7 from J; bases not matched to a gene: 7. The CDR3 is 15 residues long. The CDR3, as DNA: TGTGCCAGCAGTTACGGGGGACAGGGGGTGTATGAGCAGTACTTC. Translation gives CASSYGGQGVYEQYF.

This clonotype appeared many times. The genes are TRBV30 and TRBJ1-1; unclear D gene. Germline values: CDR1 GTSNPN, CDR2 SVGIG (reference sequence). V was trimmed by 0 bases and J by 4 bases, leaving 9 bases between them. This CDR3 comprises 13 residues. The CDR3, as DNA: TGTGCCTGGAGTGTACAAGGCGTCACTGAAGCTTTCTTT. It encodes CAWSVQGVTEAFF.

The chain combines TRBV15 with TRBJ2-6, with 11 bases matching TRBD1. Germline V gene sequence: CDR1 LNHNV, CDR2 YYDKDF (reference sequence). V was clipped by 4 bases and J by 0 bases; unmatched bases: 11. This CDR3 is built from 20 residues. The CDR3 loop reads CATSTTPIGTGGSGANVLTF. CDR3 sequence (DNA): TGTGCCACCAGCACTACCCCGATTGGGACAGGGGGCTCTGGGGCCAACGTCCTGACTTTC.

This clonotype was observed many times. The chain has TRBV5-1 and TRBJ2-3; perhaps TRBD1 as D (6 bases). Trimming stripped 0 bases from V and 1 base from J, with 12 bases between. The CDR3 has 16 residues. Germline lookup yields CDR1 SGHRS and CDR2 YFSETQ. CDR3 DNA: TGCGCCAGCAGCTTGGGACAGGCCTGGGGCACAGATACGCAGTATTTT. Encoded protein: CASSLGQAWGTDTQYF.

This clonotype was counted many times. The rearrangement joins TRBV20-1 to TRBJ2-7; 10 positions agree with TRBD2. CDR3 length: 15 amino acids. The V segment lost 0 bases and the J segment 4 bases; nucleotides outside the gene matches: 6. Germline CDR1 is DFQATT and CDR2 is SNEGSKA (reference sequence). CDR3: CSARDWLAGDYEQYF. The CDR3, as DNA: TGCAGTGCTAGAGATTGGCTAGCGGGAGATTACGAGCAGTACTTC.

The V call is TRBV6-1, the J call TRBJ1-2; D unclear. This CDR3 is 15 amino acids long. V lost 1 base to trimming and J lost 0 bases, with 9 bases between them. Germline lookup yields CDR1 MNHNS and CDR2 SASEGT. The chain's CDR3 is CASSEGGPANYGYTF. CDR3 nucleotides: TGTGCCAGCAGTGAAGGCGGGCCAGCTAACTATGGCTACACCTTC.

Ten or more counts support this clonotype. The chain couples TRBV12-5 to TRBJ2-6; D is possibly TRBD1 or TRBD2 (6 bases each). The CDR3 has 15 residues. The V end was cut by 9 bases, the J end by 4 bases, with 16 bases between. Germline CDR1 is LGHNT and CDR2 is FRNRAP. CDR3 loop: CASPSGADGANVLTF. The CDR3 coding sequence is TGTGCTAGCCCTTCGGGGGCGGACGGGGCCAACGTCCTGACTTTC.

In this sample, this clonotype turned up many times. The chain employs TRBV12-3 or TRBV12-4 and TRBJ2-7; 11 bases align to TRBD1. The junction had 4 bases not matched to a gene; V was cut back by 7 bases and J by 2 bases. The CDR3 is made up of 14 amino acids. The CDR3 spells CASTAGQGAYEQYF. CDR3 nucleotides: TGTGCCAGCACCGCGGGACAGGGGGCCTACGAGCAGTACTTC.

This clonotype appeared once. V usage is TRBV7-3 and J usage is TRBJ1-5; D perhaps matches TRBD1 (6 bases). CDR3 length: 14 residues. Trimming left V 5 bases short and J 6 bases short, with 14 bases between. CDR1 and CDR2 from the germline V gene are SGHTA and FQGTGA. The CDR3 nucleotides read TGTGCCAGCAGCAACCGACAGGCCAGTCAGCCCCAGCATTTT. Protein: CASSNRQASQPQHF.

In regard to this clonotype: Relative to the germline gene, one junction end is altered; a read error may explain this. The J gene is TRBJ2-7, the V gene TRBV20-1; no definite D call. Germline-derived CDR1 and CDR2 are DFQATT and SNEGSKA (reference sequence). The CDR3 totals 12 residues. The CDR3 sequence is CSATPRDLEQSF. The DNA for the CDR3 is TGCAGTGCGACACCAAGGGATCTCGAGCAGTCCTTC.

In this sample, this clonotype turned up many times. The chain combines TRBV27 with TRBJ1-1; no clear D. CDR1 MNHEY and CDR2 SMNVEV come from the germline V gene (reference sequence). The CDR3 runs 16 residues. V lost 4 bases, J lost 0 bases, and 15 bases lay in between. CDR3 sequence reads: CASSWNIGILNTEAFF. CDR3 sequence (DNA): TGTGCCAGCAGTTGGAATATTGGAATCTTGAACACTGAAGCTTTCTTT.

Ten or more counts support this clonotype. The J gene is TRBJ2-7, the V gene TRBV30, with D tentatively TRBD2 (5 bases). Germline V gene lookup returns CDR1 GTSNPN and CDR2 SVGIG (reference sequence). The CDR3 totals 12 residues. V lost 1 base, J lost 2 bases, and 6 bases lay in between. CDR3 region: CAWSAGTYEQYF. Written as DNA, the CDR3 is TGTGCCTGGAGTGCCGGGACCTACGAGCAGTACTTC.